This T cell receptor (beta chain) was sequenced for a study of T-cell reconstitution after alpha-beta-depleted transplantation in children. The TCRbeta library was prepared with unique molecular identifiers. TCRdb ran MiXCR on the PCR reads and lists one entry per CDR3 protein. Seen here are 640,000 or so distinct CDR3 sequences, approximately 17% observed once, and the top ten hold about 1.1%. Germline CDR1 is GTSNPN and CDR2 is SVGIG (reference sequence). Trimming left V 2 bases short and J 5 bases short, with 3 bases between. The CDR3 runs to 10 residues. The rearrangement joins TRBV30 to TRBJ2-5; the D is unclear. This TCR was recovered from a human donor who donated a stem cell graft to a child with acute myeloid leukemia. Sequencing used PBMCs from the stem cell graft donor, obtained from the stem cell graft. The CDR3 DNA is TGTGCCTGGAGTAAGGAGACCCAGTACTTC. This codes for CAWSKETQYF.